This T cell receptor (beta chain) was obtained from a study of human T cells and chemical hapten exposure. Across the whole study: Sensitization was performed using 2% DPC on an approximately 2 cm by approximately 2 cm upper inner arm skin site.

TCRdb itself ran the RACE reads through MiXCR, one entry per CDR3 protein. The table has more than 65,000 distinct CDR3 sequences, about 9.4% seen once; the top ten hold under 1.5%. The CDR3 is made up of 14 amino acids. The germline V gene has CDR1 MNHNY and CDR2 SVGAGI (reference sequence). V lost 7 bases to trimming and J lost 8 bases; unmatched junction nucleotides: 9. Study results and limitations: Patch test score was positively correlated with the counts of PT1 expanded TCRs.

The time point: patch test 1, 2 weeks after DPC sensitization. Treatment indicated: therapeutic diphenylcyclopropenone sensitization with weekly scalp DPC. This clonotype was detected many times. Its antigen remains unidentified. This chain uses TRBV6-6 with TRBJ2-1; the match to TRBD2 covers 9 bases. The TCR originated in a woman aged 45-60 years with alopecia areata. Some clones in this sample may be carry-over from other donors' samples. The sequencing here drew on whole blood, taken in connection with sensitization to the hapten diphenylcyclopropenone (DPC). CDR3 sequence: CASTRTSATDEQFF. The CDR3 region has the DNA TGTGCCAGCACCCGGACTAGCGCAACGGATGAGCAGTTCTTC.